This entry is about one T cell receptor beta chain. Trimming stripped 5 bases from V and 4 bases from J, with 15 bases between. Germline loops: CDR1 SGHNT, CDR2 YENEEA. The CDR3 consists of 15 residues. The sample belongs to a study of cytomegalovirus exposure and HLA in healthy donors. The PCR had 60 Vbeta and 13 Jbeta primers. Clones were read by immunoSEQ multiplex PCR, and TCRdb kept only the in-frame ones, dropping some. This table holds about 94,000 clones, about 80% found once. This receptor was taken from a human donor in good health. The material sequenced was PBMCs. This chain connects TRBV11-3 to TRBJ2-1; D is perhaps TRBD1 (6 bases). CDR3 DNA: TGTGCCAGCAGCGCAAAGGGGGACCAATACAATGAGCAGTTCTTC. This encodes CASSAKGDQYNEQFF.